A single T cell receptor (beta chain) is shown here with its context. This sample stems from a study of blood T cell repertoires in COVID-19. Study overall: Sample material is recorded as cDNA or gDNA derived from T cells, B-cell-depleted T cells, or PBMCs.

The repertoire was sequenced with immunoSEQ multiplex PCR; TCRdb's copy has only in-frame clones and lacks some. This table has a few hundred thousand clones, roughly 80% appearing once. CDR3 length: 15 amino acids. Sequencing was performed on peripheral blood. This receptor was taken from a human donor in a cohort sampled during active COVID-19. The rearrangement links TRBV21-1 to TRBJ2-7; the D segment call TRBD1 is taken from the table without a DNA check. TRBV21-1 has pseudogene status. In DNA form, the CDR3 reads TGTGCCAGCAGGGCCCCGGGACAGGTAACCTACGAGCAGTACTTC. Amino acids: CASRAPGQVTYEQYF.